One and the same sample provided the 17 T cell receptor beta chains below, sequenced in a study of T-cell reconstitution after alpha-beta-depleted transplantation in children. Using unique molecular identifiers, the investigators prepared the TCRbeta library. TCRdb re-called the PCR reads through MiXCR, storing one row per CDR3 protein. The sample lists fewer than 150,000 distinct CDR3 sequences, 9.7% occurring once. The specimen comprised PBMCs, mostly from graft donor cells, sampled 180 days after TCRalphabeta/CD19-depleted stem cell transplant. The receptors stem from a girl in the first two years of life who had a stem cell transplant for combined immunodeficiency, so the T cells may come from the graft donor.

The DNA for the CDR3 is TGTGCCAGCAGTGTCAACTTAGCGGGGTCCGGGAGGACCCAGTACTTC. Protein: CASSVNLAGSGRTQYF. V and J are TRBV6-1 and TRBJ2-5; 8 positions agree with TRBD2. Germline V CDR1 and CDR2: MNHNS, SASEGT. The length of the CDR3 is 16 residues. The ends lost 4 bases at V and 7 bases at J; junction bases unmatched: 14.

About this clonotype: The conserved phenylalanine or tryptophan is not found at the CDR3 terminus, so this likely reflects a read error. No DNA is shown, since the ends of the CDR3 on it are uncertain; the CDR3 is the one TCRdb lists. This rearrangement joins TRBV29-1 to TRBJ2-1; the D call of TRBD1 is as the table states it, not checked on the DNA. Including both end residues, the CDR3 is 11 amino acids long. Germline V gives CDR1 SQVTM, CDR2 ANQGSEA. The CDR3 here is CSASRPGVSLS.

The CDR3 is CASIGLAGGGGSYEQYF. For the CDR3, the DNA is TGTGCCAGCATTGGACTAGCGGGAGGAGGTGGATCCTACGAGCAGTACTTC. This chain connects TRBV6-1 to TRBJ2-7, with 14 bases lining up with TRBD2. Trimming removed 7 bases from V and 1 base from J; junction bases left unmatched: 9. Germline V gives CDR1 MNHNS, CDR2 SASEGT. The CDR3 contains 17 residues.

This clonotype occurred a few times. This rearrangement joins TRBV9 to TRBJ2-7, with D unresolved. The V end lost 3 bases, the J end lost 6 bases, and 13 bases lay between the germline ends. The CDR3 has 13 residues. Germline CDR1 and CDR2: SGDLS and YYNGEE. The CDR3 spells CASSAPGVLEQYF. The DNA of the CDR3 is TGTGCCAGCAGCGCGCCAGGAGTTCTCGAGCAGTACTTC.

This clonotype was seen at least ten times. The chain carries TRBV12-3 or TRBV12-4 and TRBJ2-3; 9 nucleotides match TRBD2. The J segment lost 0 bases and the V segment lost 6 bases, leaving 19 bases of the junction unmatched. This CDR3 comprises 20 residues. In DNA form, the CDR3 reads TGTGCCAGCAGCCGTAGGGCTAGCGGGGAGATAATTTCTAGCACAGATACGCAGTATTTT. Protein sequence: CASSRRASGEIISSTDTQYF.

This clonotype was recorded at least ten times. The chain uses TRBV5-1 and TRBJ2-2, with TRBD2 as a possible D gene (6 bases). The CDR3 runs 15 residues. Trimming left V 0 bases short and J 3 bases short, with 9 bases between. Germline V gives CDR1 SGHRS, CDR2 YFSETQ. The CDR3 region is CASSLAGTDTGELFF. CDR3 bases: TGCGCCAGCAGCTTGGCCGGGACTGACACCGGGGAGCTGTTTTTT. Using reference TRBV5-1 and TRBJ2-2 for the parts outside the CDR3, the full variable domain is KAGVTQTPRYLIKTRGQQVTLSCSPISGHRSVSWYQQTPGQGLQFLFEYFSETQRNKGNFPGRFSGRQFSNSRSEMNVSTLELGDSALYLCASSLAGTDTGELFFGEGSRLTVL.

The J gene is TRBJ1-1, the V gene TRBV5-1, with D unresolved. Per germline, CDR1 SGHRS and CDR2 YFSETQ. The CDR3 consists of 12 residues. Trimming removed 4 bases at V and 8 bases at J, with 12 bases between. This CDR3 is CASSEGPTEAFF. The CDR3 DNA reads TGCGCCAGCAGCGAAGGACCTACGGAAGCTTTCTTT.

This clonotype was seen at least ten times. This rearrangement joins TRBV7-7 to TRBJ1-4, with TRBD1 as a possible D gene (5 bases). The CDR3 sequence is 15 residues long. Deletions cut 5 bases from V and 0 bases from J, with 10 bases between. Looked up from germline, CDR1 is SSHAT and CDR2 is FNYEAQ (reference sequence). CDR3 amino acids: CASSLTGATNEKLFF. The DNA for the CDR3 is TGTGCCAGCAGCCTAACAGGAGCAACTAATGAAAAACTGTTTTTT.

This clonotype appeared a few times. The chain recombines TRBV4-3 with TRBJ2-1; D gene uncertain. This CDR3 spans 13 amino acids. V lost 5 bases, J lost 8 bases, and 13 bases lay in between. Germline CDR1 LGHNA, CDR2 YSLEER. This chain's CDR3 is CASSFDQTDEQFF. The CDR3 DNA reads as TGCGCCAGCAGCTTCGACCAGACCGATGAGCAGTTCTTC.

A few counts support this clonotype. The chain employs TRBV20-1 and TRBJ2-1; 12 nucleotides match TRBD1. This CDR3 spans 16 amino acids. The germline V gene encodes CDR1 DFQATT and CDR2 SNEGSKA (reference sequence). The junction had 7 bases not matched to a gene; V was cut back by 6 bases and J by 1 base. The chain's CDR3 is CSAYQGQGASYNEQFF. The CDR3 region has the DNA TGCAGTGCCTATCAGGGACAGGGGGCTTCCTACAATGAGCAGTTCTTC.

The V gene is TRBV12-3 or TRBV12-4, the J gene TRBJ1-2; no clear D. The length of the CDR3 is 13 residues. The V end lost 0 bases, the J end lost 6 bases, and 8 bases lay between the germline ends. The chain's CDR3 is CASSLAPYNGYTF. The CDR3 DNA reads as TGTGCCAGCAGTTTAGCTCCGTATAATGGCTACACCTTC.

The genes are TRBV20-1 and TRBJ2-1, with 9 bases identical to TRBD1. Germline CDR1 is DFQATT and CDR2 is SNEGSKA (reference sequence). V gave up 0 bases and J gave up 2 bases; unmatched junction bases: 5. The CDR3 contains 16 residues. This CDR3 is CSAREVRTGAYNEQFF. The CDR3 DNA follows: TGCAGTGCTAGAGAGGTGAGGACAGGGGCCTACAATGAGCAGTTCTTC.

The chain combines TRBV18 with TRBJ1-2, with D maybe TRBD1 (5 bases). Germline V lookup: CDR1 KGHSH, CDR2 LQKENI. This CDR3 spans 18 amino acids. Trimming took off 3 bases at V and 5 bases at J, with 25 bases between the two ends. CDR3 DNA sequence: TGTGCCAGCTCACCCACTGGCCAGGGAGGCCTAACTTGGTATGGCTACACCTTC. This sequence encodes CASSPTGQGGLTWYGYTF.

The rearrangement uses TRBV15 and TRBJ2-7; 7 bases agree with TRBD2. The V segment lost 5 bases and the J segment 0 bases; nucleotides outside the gene matches: 4. The CDR3 has 14 amino acids. CDR1 is LNHNV and CDR2 is YYDKDF in the germline V gene (reference sequence). The DNA of the CDR3 is TGTGCCACCAGCCCCTGGGACTACTCCTACGAGCAGTACTTC. It translates to CATSPWDYSYEQYF.

The chain recombines TRBV6-2 or TRBV6-3 with TRBJ2-1, with a tentative D call TRBD2 (5 bases). The CDR3 spans 13 residues. CDR1 and CDR2 (germline): MNHEY, SVGEGT. Trimming removed 6 bases at V and 7 bases at J, with 13 bases between. The DNA for the CDR3 is TGTGCCAGCAGCCGAGGGAGCCTAAATGAGCAGTTCTTC. It codes for CASSRGSLNEQFF.

This clonotype was counted ten times or more. The rearrangement joins TRBV5-1 to TRBJ2-4; no firm D call. Trimming removed 3 bases from V and 7 bases from J, with 14 bases in between. The CDR3 runs 14 residues. CDR1 and CDR2 (germline): SGHRS, YFSETQ. CDR3 loop: CASSSAVEANIQYF. The DNA of the CDR3 is TGCGCCAGCAGCTCGGCAGTCGAAGCGAACATTCAGTACTTC.

This chain connects TRBV20-1 to TRBJ2-5; D ambiguous. Per germline, CDR1 DFQATT and CDR2 SNEGSKA (reference sequence). V was shortened by 6 bases and J by 7 bases, with 15 bases between the two germline ends. The CDR3 consists of 12 residues. The CDR3 nucleotides are TGCAGTGCCCTGGTGGTATCAAGGACCCAGTACTTC. This sequence encodes CSALVVSRTQYF.